This TCR beta chain is from a study of CD8 T cells in ankylosing spondylitis (dated by TCRdb to between 2016 and 2019). Regarding the research as a whole: T cell receptor beta repertoires were profiled in healthy donors and ankylosing spondylitis patients so that disease-linked TCR variants could be found. Samples of peripheral blood were taken, and for ankylosing spondylitis patients, synovial fluid was collected as well. The full study cohort was made up of 25 ankylosing spondylitis patients and 108 healthy donors.

Study-level results and caveats: According to the report, matched synovial fluid samples from ankylosing spondylitis patients were significantly enriched for the disease-linked clones. Some TCR beta motif variants had previously been reported in synovial fluid and blood of reactive arthritis patients, which suggested common disease-initiation mechanisms. Blood from ankylosing spondylitis patients appeared to be characterized by a TCR beta motif made up of several highly homologous amino acid variants. The disease-linked clones had a CD8+ phenotype and were found at relatively low frequencies in peripheral blood.

Sequencing relied on an Illumina HiSeq 2500. TCR beta libraries were prepared by quantitative 5'-RACE with molecular barcodes. The source study handled its data this way. Disease-linked TCR variants were identified with a new computational method built on a probabilistic model of VDJ rearrangement. TCRdb reran the public reads through fastp at Q25 and MiXCR, keeping productive beta chains. Entries are consolidated by CDR3 protein sequence, retaining the most common genes and DNA. The authors' filters were not applied to this entry. The sample table lists approximately 250,000 distinct CDR3 sequences, roughly a quarter of them with a count of one. 0.6% to 0.75% of the sample is taken by the ten largest. The V and J ends are trimmed by 2 bases and 5 bases, leaving 18 bases between them. In the germline V gene (reference sequence), CDR1 corresponds to DFQATT and CDR2 to SNEGSKA. CDR3 length: 15 amino acids, cysteine to phenylalanine. Only CDR3 DNA is held: 45 bases, read in frame from base 1.

On this clonotype: Its antigen is not yet known. Per-base qualities were not stored, and no clone one base away is much larger.

The source material was blood, either unsorted or a sorted T cell fraction (not recorded which). This chain is built from TRBV20-1 and TRBJ2-5; the best D guess is TRBD2, with 6 bases matching. This clonotype was sampled from a male donor with ankylosing spondylitis or in good health (not recorded which). For the CDR3, the sequence is CSARSSLGGDETQYF. The DNA reads as follows: TGCAGTGCTAGATCGTCCTTGGGGGGTGACGAGACCCAGTACTTC.